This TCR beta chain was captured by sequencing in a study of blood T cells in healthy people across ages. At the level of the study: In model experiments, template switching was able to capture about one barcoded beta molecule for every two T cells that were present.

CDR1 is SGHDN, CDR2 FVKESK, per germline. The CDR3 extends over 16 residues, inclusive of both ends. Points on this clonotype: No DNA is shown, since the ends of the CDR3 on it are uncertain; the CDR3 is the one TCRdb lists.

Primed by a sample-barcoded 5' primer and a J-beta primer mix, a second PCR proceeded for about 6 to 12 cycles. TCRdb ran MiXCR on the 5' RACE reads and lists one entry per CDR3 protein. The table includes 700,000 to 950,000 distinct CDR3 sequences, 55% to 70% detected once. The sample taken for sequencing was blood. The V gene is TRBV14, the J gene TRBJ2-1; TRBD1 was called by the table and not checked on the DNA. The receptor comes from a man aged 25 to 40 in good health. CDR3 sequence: CASILGGSPSYNEQFF.